Presented here are 29 T cell receptor beta chains from one specimen sequenced in a study of blood T cell repertoires in COVID-19. Here immunoSEQ multiplex PCR was the method, and the copy in TCRdb shows in-frame clones only, minus some. The sample contains under 200,000 clones, around 80% of which appear only once. Sequencing was done on a sample of PBMCs or T cells enriched from blood (not recorded which). These receptor sequences come from a man aged 50 or older who had recovered from COVID-19.

The genes are TRBV7-2 and TRBJ2-5, with D unclear. The germline V gene encodes CDR1 SGHTA and CDR2 FQGNSA. The CDR3 totals 13 residues. V was cut by 5 bases and J by 5 bases, with 12 bases left in between. Here the CDR3 reads CASSPLGSETQYF. CDR3 nucleotides: TGTGCCAGCAGCCCCCTCGGTTCGGAGACCCAGTACTTC.

The J gene is TRBJ1-1, the V gene TRBV19; tentative D call: TRBD1 (6 bases). The V gene lost 1 base and the J gene lost 2 bases, with 14 bases spanning the gap. CDR3 length: 16 amino acids. Looked up from germline, CDR1 is LNHDA and CDR2 is SQIVND (reference sequence). This chain's CDR3 is CASSIGRVGGNTEAFF. The DNA of the CDR3 is TGTGCCAGTAGTATAGGTCGGGTAGGGGGAAACACTGAAGCTTTCTTT.

This clone was seen just once. This chain connects TRBV5-1 to TRBJ1-5; TRBD1 matches 9 bases. Germline V gene data show CDR1 as SGHRS and CDR2 as YFSETQ. CDR3 length: 14 residues. V shed 3 bases and J 5 bases; nucleotides not matched to a gene: 3. The CDR3 region is CASSSGQGHQPQHF. CDR3 bases: TGCGCCAGCAGCTCCGGACAGGGGCATCAGCCCCAGCATTTT.

Here the CDR3 DNA reads TGTGCTAGTGGTACCGGGGACACTATCTCCTACAATGAGCAGTTCTTC. Its translation: CASGTGDTISYNEQFF. V gene TRBV12-5 combines with J gene TRBJ2-1, with D possibly being TRBD1 (6 bases). CDR1 and CDR2 from the germline V gene are LGHNT and FRNRAP. The CDR3 is 16 residues long. V dropped 5 bases and J dropped 0 bases, with 14 bases sitting between them.

This chain joins TRBV7-6 and TRBJ1-5, with D possibly being TRBD1 (5 bases). Germline CDR1 SGHVS, CDR2 FNYEAQ. The CDR3 contains 16 residues. V was trimmed by 5 bases and J by 0 bases, leaving 14 bases between them. The CDR3 DNA sequence: TGTGCCAGCAGCCCCTTGGCGGGGGGTAGCAATCAGCCCCAGCATTTT. It is translated as CASSPLAGGSNQPQHF.

The CDR3 DNA sequence: TGTGCCAGCACTTCATGGGACAGGCACTCCTACAATGAGCAGTTCTTC. Protein: CASTSWDRHSYNEQFF. This sequence joins TRBV28 and TRBJ2-1; 8 bases map to TRBD1. CDR3 length: 16 residues. V lost 7 bases and J lost 0; bases outside the gene matches: 8. CDR1 MDHEN and CDR2 SYDVKM come from the germline V gene. The full variable domain, completed using reference TRBV28 and TRBJ2-1, is DVKVTQSSRYLVKRTGEKVFLECVQDMDHENMFWYRQDPGLGLRLIYFSYDVKMKEKGDIPEGYSVSREKKERFSLILESASTNQTSMYLCASTSWDRHSYNEQFFGPGTRLTVL.

J is TRBJ2-1 and V is TRBV6-5; unclear D gene. Germline assignment: CDR1 MNHEY and CDR2 SVGAGI. Trimming took 7 bases from V and 10 from J, leaving 14 bases between them. The CDR3 consists of 12 residues. CDR3 protein: CASKLPESEQFF. In nucleotides, the CDR3 is TGTGCCAGCAAACTACCGGAGTCCGAGCAGTTCTTC.

This chain joins TRBV5-1 and TRBJ2-1; D might be TRBD1 (6 bases). This CDR3 has 15 residues. CDR1 and CDR2 (germline): SGHRS, YFSETQ. Trimming stripped 7 bases from V and 4 bases from J, with 18 bases between. For the CDR3, the DNA is TGCGCCAGCTCCCCCTCCGGGACAACATACAATGAGCAGTTCTTC. Translation gives CASSPSGTTYNEQFF. The full variable domain, rest sourced from reference TRBV5-1 and TRBJ2-1, is KAGVTQTPRYLIKTRGQQVTLSCSPISGHRSVSWYQQTPGQGLQFLFEYFSETQRNKGNFPGRFSGRQFSNSRSEMNVSTLELGDSALYLCASSPSGTTYNEQFFGPGTRLTVL.

The rearrangement uses TRBV19 and TRBJ2-4; possibly TRBD1 for D (6 bases). Per the germline V gene, CDR1 is LNHDA and CDR2 is SQIVND (reference sequence). The CDR3 runs 18 residues. V lost 3 bases to trimming and J lost 0 bases, with 18 bases between them. DNA of the CDR3: TGTGCCAGTAGTATTTTGAAGGCCAGGGGTCTAGCCAAAAACATTCAGTACTTC. It translates to CASSILKARGLAKNIQYF. The variable domain in full, with the rest retrieved from reference TRBV19 and TRBJ2-4, is DGGITQSPKYLFRKEGQNVTLSCEQNLNHDAMYWYRQDPGQGLRLIYYSQIVNDFQKGDIAEGYSVSREKKESFPLTVTSAQKNPTAFYLCASSILKARGLAKNIQYFGAGTRLSVL.

J is TRBJ1-1 and V is TRBV6-5; TRBD1 is a possible D gene (5 bases). The CDR3 contains 14 residues. Germline V lookup: CDR1 MNHEY, CDR2 SVGAGI. The V gene lost 2 bases and the J gene lost 0 bases, with 7 bases spanning the gap. The CDR3 reads CASSYDSMNTEAFF. The CDR3 DNA reads as TGTGCCAGCAGTTACGACAGCATGAACACTGAAGCTTTCTTT.

The chain recombines TRBV24-1 with TRBJ2-7, with 8 positions matching TRBD2. Germline CDR1 reads KGHDR; CDR2 reads SFDVKD. There are 15 residues in the CDR3. Unmatched junction bases numbered 7, after V lost 5 bases and J lost 2 bases. CDR3 sequence reads: CATSGIAGKTYEQYF. CDR3 DNA: TGTGCCACCAGTGGTATAGCGGGGAAGACCTACGAGCAGTACTTC.

The V and J genes are TRBV28 and TRBJ1-2; D gene ambiguous. CDR1 is MDHEN and CDR2 is SYDVKM in the germline V gene. The CDR3 is 12 residues long. The V end lost 3 bases, the J end lost 8 bases, and 10 bases lay between the germline ends. The CDR3, as DNA: TGTGCCAGCAGTTTCGGGGTTCCCGGCTACACCTTC. Translating it yields CASSFGVPGYTF.

V usage is TRBV18 and J usage is TRBJ1-5, with D tentatively TRBD1 (6 bases). The CDR3 is 14 residues long. Trimming took off 3 bases at V and 6 bases at J, with 12 bases between the two ends. Germline V gene lookup returns CDR1 KGHSH and CDR2 LQKENI. Written as DNA, the CDR3 is TGTGCCAGCTCACCCGGGACAAGTACTCAGCCCCAGCATTTT. This gives the protein CASSPGTSTQPQHF.

J is TRBJ2-6 and V is TRBV9; possibly TRBD2 for D (6 bases). Between the trimmed V and J ends, which lost 7 bases and 3 bases, there was a span of 17 bases. This CDR3 comprises 16 residues. Germline values: CDR1 SGDLS, CDR2 YYNGEE. In nucleotides, the CDR3 is TGTGCCAGCGGCGGCACAGCGGGTTATGGGGCCAACGTCCTGACTTTC. The encoded protein is CASGGTAGYGANVLTF.

V usage is TRBV29-1 and J usage is TRBJ2-1; 9 bases line up with TRBD2. The CDR3 runs 14 residues. Looked up from germline, CDR1 is SQVTM and CDR2 is ANQGSEA. V lost 4 bases to trimming and J lost 3 bases; unmatched junction nucleotides: 4. The CDR3 protein is CSVVVTSGYNEQFF. As DNA, the CDR3 is TGCAGCGTTGTAGTGACTAGCGGCTACAATGAGCAGTTCTTC.

This clone came up a few times. The CDR3 protein is CASSLVAGGQKETQYF. CDR3 bases: TGTGCCAGCAGCTTAGTAGCGGGAGGGCAAAAGGAGACCCAGTACTTC. The chain carries TRBV13 and TRBJ2-5; 11 bases map to TRBD2. CDR1 is PRHDT, CDR2 FYEKMQ, per germline (reference sequence). CDR3 length: 16 residues. V gave up 1 base and J gave up 5 bases; unmatched junction bases: 6.

This clone was seen a few times. The chain uses TRBV28 and TRBJ2-7; no clear D. V lost 4 bases, J lost 2 bases, and 12 bases lay in between. Germline CDR1 MDHEN, CDR2 SYDVKM. This CDR3 has 14 amino acids. CDR3 region: CASSSPPTPYEQYF. The DNA for the CDR3 is TGTGCCAGCAGTTCCCCGCCTACGCCCTACGAGCAGTACTTC.

The genes are TRBV7-9 and TRBJ1-2, with D perhaps matching TRBD1 (5 bases). Germline CDR1 reads SEHNR; CDR2 reads FQNEAQ (reference sequence). The CDR3 is 15 residues long. The V gene lost 6 bases and the J gene lost 6 bases, with 20 bases spanning the gap. CDR3 sequence reads: CASRDNGGMKDGYTF. The CDR3 region has the DNA TGTGCCAGCAGGGACAACGGGGGAATGAAGGATGGCTACACCTTC.

The chain couples TRBV5-5 to TRBJ1-5; D ambiguous. Germline CDR1 reads SGHKS; CDR2 reads YYEKEE (reference sequence). V lost 4 bases, J lost 2 bases, and 13 bases lay in between. The CDR3 consists of 15 residues. CDR3 DNA sequence: TGTGCCAGCAGCCCGCTTCCGGCGGGCAATCAGCCCCAGCATTTT. It is translated as CASSPLPAGNQPQHF.

The rearrangement links TRBV4-1 to TRBJ1-6; D unresolved. V was shortened by 5 bases and J by 10 bases, with 15 bases between the two germline ends. The CDR3 contains 14 residues. Germline V CDR1 and CDR2: MGHRA, YSYEKL. CDR3 coding DNA: TGCGCCAGCAGCGACACCGGTGTGGTGTCACCCCTCCACTTT. It is translated as CASSDTGVVSPLHF.

The chain is built from TRBV21-1 and TRBJ2-7; TRBD1, as called in the table, went unchecked against the DNA. TRBV21-1 counts as a pseudogene. The CDR3 has 14 amino acids. CDR3 in amino acids: CAFNKGGVLYEQYF. The CDR3 bases are TGTGCCTTTAACAAAGGGGGCGTATTATACGAGCAGTACTTC.

For this clone: Other nucleotide sequences in the sample specify the same CDR3. This chain links TRBV7-3 with TRBJ2-3; 7 nucleotides line up with TRBD1. This CDR3 is 13 amino acids long. V lost 3 bases to trimming and J lost 3 bases; unmatched junction nucleotides: 0. CDR1 is SGHTA, CDR2 FQGTGA, per germline. CDR3 DNA sequence: TGTGCCAGCAGCTTGGGACAGACAGATACGCAGTATTTT. Amino acids: CASSLGQTDTQYF.

This clone was observed once. This sequence joins TRBV15 and TRBJ1-2, with a possible D match to TRBD1 (6 bases). The germline V and J ends were trimmed by 2 bases and 0 bases, with 10 bases remaining between them. The CDR3 contains 15 residues. In germline, CDR1 is LNHNV, CDR2 YYDKDF (reference sequence). The CDR3 loop is CATSRRTATNYGYTF. The DNA of the CDR3 is TGTGCCACCAGCAGAAGGACAGCAACTAACTATGGCTACACCTTC.

The V and J genes are TRBV5-6 and TRBJ2-4, with 7 bases lining up with TRBD1. The trim removed 4 bases at V and 3 bases at J, leaving 4 bases unmatched. CDR1 SGHDT and CDR2 YYEEEE come from the germline V gene. The CDR3 loop spans 14 amino acids. CDR3 amino acids: CASSARQGKNIQYF. DNA of the CDR3: TGTGCCAGCAGCGCAAGACAGGGCAAAAACATTCAGTACTTC.

J is TRBJ2-5 and V is TRBV2, with TRBD2 matching over 14 bases. With V trimmed by 7 bases and J by 2 bases, 3 bases remained unmatched. Germline lookup yields CDR1 SNHLY and CDR2 FYNNEI. The CDR3 runs 15 residues. CDR3 sequence (DNA): TGTGCCAGCACCCGGACTAGCGGGAGGCAAGAGACCCAGTACTTC. Its translation: CASTRTSGRQETQYF.

The V and J genes are TRBV19 and TRBJ2-3, with 7 bases that match TRBD2. The CDR3 loop spans 15 amino acids. V trimming: 3 bases; J trimming: 2 bases; junction bases outside the gene matches: 5. CDR1 and CDR2 (germline): LNHDA, SQIVND (reference sequence). The CDR3 here is CASSMGRAATDTQYF. Here the CDR3 DNA reads TGTGCCAGTAGTATGGGGAGGGCTGCCACAGATACGCAGTATTTT.

V gene TRBV28 combines with J gene TRBJ1-5; D not certain. Germline values: CDR1 MDHEN, CDR2 SYDVKM. This CDR3 region has 15 residues. V lost 5 bases to trimming and J lost 0 bases, with 11 bases between them. CDR3 region: CASSTTSYSNQPQHF. In nucleotides, the CDR3 is TGTGCCAGCAGTACGACAAGCTATAGCAATCAGCCCCAGCATTTT.

The chain has TRBV10-3 and TRBJ2-3; 7 bases are a match to TRBD1. Germline assignment: CDR1 ENHRY and CDR2 SYGVKD. The CDR3 length is 17 residues. Trimming cost V 4 bases and J 2 bases; bases outside gene matches: 12. For the CDR3, the DNA is TGTGCCATCAGTGCTATAAACCGAGGACAGGCCACAGATACGCAGTATTTT. It is translated as CAISAINRGQATDTQYF.

A note on this clone: The junction differs from germline at one of its ends, possibly a read error. The chain employs TRBV27 and TRBJ1-2; 8 bases fit TRBD1. This CDR3 is 13 amino acids long. The germline V gene has CDR1 MNHEY and CDR2 SMNVEV (reference sequence). CDR3 DNA sequence: TGTGCCAGCAGTTTAGGACAGGGCGCTGCCTTAGGCTTC. Protein product: CASSLGQGAALGF.